This T cell receptor (beta chain) was documented in a study of T cell clusters in autoimmune cytopenias. By frequency, this clonotype is medium-sized. One tube held mixed TRB-A and TRB-B primer pools for touch-down PCR. TCRdb derives one entry per CDR3 protein from the multiplex PCR reads, leaving out DNA. Its listing shows about 3,400 distinct CDR3 sequences. TRB was amplified from roughly 250 ng of peripheral blood genomic DNA per sample. CDR3 length equals 13 residues. CDR1 and CDR2 (germline): SGHTA, FQGNSA. The data were also submitted as part of a second study, on T cell repertoires in aging, cancer and after chemotherapy.

The V gene is TRBV7-2, the J gene TRBJ1-1. The sequenced material came from peripheral blood. The TCR was taken from a human donor in good health. The CDR3 spells CASSPYLNTEAFF.